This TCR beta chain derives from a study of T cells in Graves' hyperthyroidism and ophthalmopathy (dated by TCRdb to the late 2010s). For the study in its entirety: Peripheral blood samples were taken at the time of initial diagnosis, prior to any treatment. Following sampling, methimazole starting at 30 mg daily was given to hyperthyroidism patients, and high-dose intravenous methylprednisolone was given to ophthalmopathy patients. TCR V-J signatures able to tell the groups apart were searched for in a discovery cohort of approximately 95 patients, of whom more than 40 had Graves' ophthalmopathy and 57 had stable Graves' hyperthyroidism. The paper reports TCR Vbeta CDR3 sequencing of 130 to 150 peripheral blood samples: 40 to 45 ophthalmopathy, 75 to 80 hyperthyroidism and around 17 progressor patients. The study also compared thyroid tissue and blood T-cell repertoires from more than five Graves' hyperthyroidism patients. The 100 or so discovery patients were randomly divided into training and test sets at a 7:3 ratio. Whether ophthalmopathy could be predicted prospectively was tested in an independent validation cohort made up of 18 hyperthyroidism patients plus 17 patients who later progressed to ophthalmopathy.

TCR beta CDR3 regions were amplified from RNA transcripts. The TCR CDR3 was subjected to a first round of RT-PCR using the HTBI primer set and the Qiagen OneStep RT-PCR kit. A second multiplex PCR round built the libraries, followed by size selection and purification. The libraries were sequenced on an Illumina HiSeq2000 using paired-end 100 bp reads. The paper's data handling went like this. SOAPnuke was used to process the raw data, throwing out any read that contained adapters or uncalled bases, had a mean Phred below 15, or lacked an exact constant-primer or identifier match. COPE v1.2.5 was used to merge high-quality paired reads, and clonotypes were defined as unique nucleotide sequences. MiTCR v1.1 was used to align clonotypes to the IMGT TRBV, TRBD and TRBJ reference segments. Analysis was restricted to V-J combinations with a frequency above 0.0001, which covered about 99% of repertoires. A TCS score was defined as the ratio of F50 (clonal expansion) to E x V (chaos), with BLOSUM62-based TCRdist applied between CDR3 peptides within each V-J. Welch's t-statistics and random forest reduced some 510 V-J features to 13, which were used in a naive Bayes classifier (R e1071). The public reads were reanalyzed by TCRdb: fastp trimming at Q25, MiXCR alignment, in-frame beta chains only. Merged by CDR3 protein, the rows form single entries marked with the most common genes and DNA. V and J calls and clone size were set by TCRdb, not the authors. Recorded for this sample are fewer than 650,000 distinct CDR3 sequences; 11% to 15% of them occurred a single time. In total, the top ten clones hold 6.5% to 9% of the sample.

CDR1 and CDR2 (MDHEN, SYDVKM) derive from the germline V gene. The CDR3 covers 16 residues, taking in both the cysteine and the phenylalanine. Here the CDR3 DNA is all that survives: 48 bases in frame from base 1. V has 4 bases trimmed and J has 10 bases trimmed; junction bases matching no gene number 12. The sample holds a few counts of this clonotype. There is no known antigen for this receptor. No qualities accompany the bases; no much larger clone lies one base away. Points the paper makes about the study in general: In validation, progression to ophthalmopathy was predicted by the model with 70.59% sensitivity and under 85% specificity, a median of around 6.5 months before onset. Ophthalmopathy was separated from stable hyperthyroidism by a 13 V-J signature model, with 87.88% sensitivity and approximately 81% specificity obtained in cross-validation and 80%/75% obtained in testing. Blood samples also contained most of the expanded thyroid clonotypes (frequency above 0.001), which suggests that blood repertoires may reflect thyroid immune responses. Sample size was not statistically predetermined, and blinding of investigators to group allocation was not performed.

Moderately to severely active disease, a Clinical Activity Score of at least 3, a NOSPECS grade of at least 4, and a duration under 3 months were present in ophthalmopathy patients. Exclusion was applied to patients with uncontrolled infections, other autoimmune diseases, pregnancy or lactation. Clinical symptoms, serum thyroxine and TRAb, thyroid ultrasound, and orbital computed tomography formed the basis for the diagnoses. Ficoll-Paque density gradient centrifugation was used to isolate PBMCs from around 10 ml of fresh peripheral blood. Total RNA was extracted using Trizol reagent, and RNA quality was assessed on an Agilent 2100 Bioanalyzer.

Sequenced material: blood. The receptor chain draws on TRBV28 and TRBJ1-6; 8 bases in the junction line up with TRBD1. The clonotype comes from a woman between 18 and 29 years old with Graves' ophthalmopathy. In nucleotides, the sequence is TGTGCCAGCAGTTCCCCCAGGCAGGGGGCTTCCTCACCCCTCCACTTT. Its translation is CASSSPRQGASSPLHF.